The 29 T cell receptor beta chains reported below all come from one sample, sequenced in a study of long-term antiretroviral therapy in people with HIV. The libraries were made with immunoSEQ v3.0 at survey level. Clones were read by immunoSEQ multiplex PCR, and TCRdb kept only the in-frame ones, dropping some. The table shows 20,000 to 25,000 clones, with approximately 80% occurring only once. The sample in question was unsorted PBMCs, obtained 0.1 years before starting antiretroviral therapy. Receptors were obtained from a man aged 35-49 years with HIV.

This clone appeared once. The chain employs TRBV28 and TRBJ1-4; 7 nucleotides agree with TRBD1. Germline CDR1 is MDHEN and CDR2 is SYDVKM. The CDR3 is 16 residues long. Trimming cost V 3 bases and J 10 bases; bases outside gene matches: 14. CDR3 sequence (DNA): TGTGCCAGCAGTTTGCAGGCAGGGGGGGCGAGTCGAAAACTGTTTTTT. It codes for CASSLQAGGASRKLFF. The full variable domain, rest sourced from reference TRBV28 and TRBJ1-4, is DVKVTQSSRYLVKRTGEKVFLECVQDMDHENMFWYRQDPGLGLRLIYFSYDVKMKEKGDIPEGYSVSREKKERFSLILESASTNQTSMYLCASSLQAGGASRKLFFGSGTQLSVL.

The chain recombines TRBV7-2 with TRBJ2-7; a possible D gene is TRBD1 (5 bases). The CDR3 has 12 residues. The germline V gene has CDR1 SGHTA and CDR2 FQGNSA. Between the trimmed V and J ends, which lost 4 bases and 3 bases, there was a span of 7 bases. In nucleotides, the CDR3 is TGTGCCAGCAGCTCGGACAACTACGAGCAGTACTTC. As protein: CASSSDNYEQYF.

This clone was counted between two and nine times. The V call is TRBV27, the J call TRBJ1-2, with 9 bases identical to TRBD1. The CDR3 loop spans 14 amino acids. Trimming cost V 1 base and J 7 bases; bases outside gene matches: 4. CDR1 is MNHEY, CDR2 SMNVEV, per germline (reference sequence). CDR3 in DNA: TGTGCCAGCAGTTTATACGGGACAGGGTCTGGCTACACCTTC. Protein product: CASSLYGTGSGYTF.

The chain uses TRBV11-2 and TRBJ1-4; D is ambiguous. Looked up from germline, CDR1 is SGHAT and CDR2 is FQNNGV. With 1 base removed from V and 8 bases from J, the gap between germline ends came to 14 bases. The CDR3 loop spans 15 amino acids. The CDR3 loop is CASSLGTGAGEKLFF. CDR3 in DNA: TGTGCCAGCAGCTTAGGGACCGGAGCAGGCGAAAAACTGTTTTTT.

The gene calls are TRBV4-2 and TRBJ1-2, with D tentatively TRBD1 (5 bases). The CDR3 loop spans 14 amino acids. Per the germline V gene, CDR1 is LGHNA and CDR2 is YNFKEQ. The V gene lost 0 bases and the J gene lost 2 bases, with 7 bases spanning the gap. Here the CDR3 reads CASSQDRANYGYTF. The CDR3, as DNA: TGTGCCAGCAGCCAAGACAGGGCGAACTATGGCTACACCTTC.

This chain connects TRBV28 to TRBJ2-7; TRBD2 aligns across 11 bases. CDR3 length: 18 amino acids. Germline assignment: CDR1 MDHEN and CDR2 SYDVKM. V trimming: 3 bases; J trimming: 0 bases; junction bases outside the gene matches: 10. This CDR3 reads CASSFPLKTSGISYEQYF. The CDR3, as DNA: TGTGCCAGCAGTTTTCCCCTAAAGACTAGCGGGATCTCCTACGAGCAGTACTTC.

This clone was detected a few times. The V gene is TRBV7-2, the J gene TRBJ1-3; the match to TRBD1 covers 8 bases. Germline-derived CDR1 and CDR2 are SGHTA and FQGNSA. The V and J ends lost 5 bases and 2 bases, in that order; junction bases with no gene match: 5. The CDR3 has 15 amino acids. The CDR3 bases are TGTGCCAGCAGCCCCCAGACAGGGGCTGGAAACACCATATATTTT. This encodes CASSPQTGAGNTIYF.

J is TRBJ1-1 and V is TRBV7-8; D gene uncertain. V lost 4 bases to trimming and J lost 5 bases, with 11 bases between them. This CDR3 is built from 13 residues. The germline CDR1 and CDR2 sequences are SGHVS and FQNEAQ. DNA of the CDR3: TGTGCCAGCAGCTCTGACCGTGGGACTGAAGCTTTCTTT. This translates into CASSSDRGTEAFF. The entire variable domain, with the rest obtained from reference TRBV7-8 and TRBJ1-1, is as follows: GAGVSQSPRYKVAKRGQDVALRCDPISGHVSLFWYQQALGQGPEFLTYFQNEAQLDKSGLPSDRFFAERPEGSVSTLKIQRTQQEDSAVYLCASSSDRGTEAFFGQGTRLTVV.

This clone was picked up one time. The chain employs TRBV28 and TRBJ2-5; D ambiguous. The CDR3 loop spans 14 amino acids. Germline V lookup: CDR1 MDHEN, CDR2 SYDVKM. The V and J ends lost 6 bases and 1 base respectively, with 12 bases between them. Here the CDR3 reads CASSHRVFQETQYF. The CDR3 nucleotides are TGTGCCAGCAGCCACCGGGTATTCCAAGAGACCCAGTACTTC. The whole variable domain, filled in from reference TRBV28 and TRBJ2-5, reads DVKVTQSSRYLVKRTGEKVFLECVQDMDHENMFWYRQDPGLGLRLIYFSYDVKMKEKGDIPEGYSVSREKKERFSLILESASTNQTSMYLCASSHRVFQETQYFGPGTRLLVL.

The CDR3 DNA reads TGTGCCAGCAGTTTCCAAGGGACAGGCAATCAGCCCCAGCATTTT. Protein sequence: CASSFQGTGNQPQHF. The chain employs TRBV7-2 and TRBJ1-5, with TRBD1 identical over 7 bases. The V gene end was trimmed by 6 bases and the J gene end by 2 bases; junction bases not matched to a gene: 7. CDR1 SGHTA and CDR2 FQGNSA come from the germline V gene. This CDR3 is 15 amino acids long.

The chain employs TRBV28 and TRBJ1-2, with D perhaps matching TRBD1 (6 bases). Trimming pared 9 bases from V and 2 bases from J, leaving 16 bases between. The CDR3 loop spans 14 amino acids. Germline CDR1 is MDHEN and CDR2 is SYDVKM. The chain's CDR3 is CARLPEGVNYGYTF. In DNA form, the CDR3 reads TGTGCCAGGCTCCCTGAGGGGGTGAACTATGGCTACACCTTC.

The V gene is TRBV2, the J gene TRBJ2-1; D is perhaps TRBD1 (5 bases). V was cut by 0 bases and J by 9 bases, with 15 bases left in between. CDR3 size: 15 residues. The germline gives CDR1 SNHLY, CDR2 FYNNEI. The CDR3 reads CASSEAHRSLAEQFF. CDR3 DNA: TGTGCCAGCAGTGAAGCACACAGGTCCCTCGCTGAGCAGTTCTTC.

The J gene is TRBJ1-3, the V gene TRBV5-6; tentative D call: TRBD1 (5 bases). Trimming removed 3 bases from V and 2 bases from J, with 9 bases in between. Germline loops: CDR1 SGHDT, CDR2 YYEEEE. The CDR3 contains 14 residues. The CDR3 DNA is TGTGCCAGCAGCTGGGGCCGGGCTGGAAACACCATATATTTT. Translation gives CASSWGRAGNTIYF. The variable domain in full, completed from reference TRBV5-6 and TRBJ1-3, reads DAGVTQSPTHLIKTRGQQVTLRCSPKSGHDTVSWYQQALGQGPQFIFQYYEEEERQRGNFPDRFSGHQFPNYSSELNVNALLLGDSALYLCASSWGRAGNTIYFGEGSWLTVV.

The chain combines TRBV7-2 with TRBJ2-3; TRBD1 agrees at 7 bases. J was trimmed by 4 bases and V by 0 bases; bases with no gene match: 10. Germline lookup yields CDR1 SGHTA and CDR2 FQGNSA. CDR3 length: 17 residues. Here the CDR3 reads CASSLAYDRVRADTQYF. The CDR3 DNA follows: TGTGCCAGCAGCTTAGCGTATGACAGGGTGAGGGCAGATACGCAGTATTTT.

This chain connects TRBV5-1 to TRBJ2-5; 7 bases map to TRBD1. CDR1 SGHRS and CDR2 YFSETQ come from the germline V gene. V shed 5 bases, J shed 7 bases, and the junction held 11 bases outside the gene matches. CDR3 length: 14 residues. The CDR3 bases are TGCGCCAGCAGTCAGGGACAGTCTGAAGGGACCCAGTACTTC. It codes for CASSQGQSEGTQYF.

The chain joins TRBV21-1 to TRBJ1-5; TRBD1, the table's D call, was not compared with the DNA. TRBV21-1 is tagged as a pseudogene. This CDR3 has 14 residues. CDR3 sequence (DNA): TGTGCCAGCAGCTCGGACAGCTTTAATCAGCCCCAGCATTTT. This gives the protein CASSSDSFNQPQHF.

The chain couples TRBV7-9 to TRBJ2-5; 11 bases are shared with TRBD2. Germline CDR1 and CDR2: SEHNR and FQNEAQ (reference sequence). The CDR3 contains 16 residues. V lost 4 bases to trimming and J lost 0 bases; unmatched junction nucleotides: 4. Here the CDR3 DNA reads TGTGCCAGCAGCTCGGGGACTAGCGGACACCAAGAGACCCAGTACTTC. The encoded protein is CASSSGTSGHQETQYF.

The V call is TRBV12-1, the J call TRBJ1-1; whether TRBD1, the table's D call, matches the DNA was not checked. TRBV12-1 is flagged as a pseudogene. CDR3 size: 15 residues. The DNA of the CDR3 is TGTGCCAGCAGGCCCGACCAACGAGGGGGCACTGAAGCTTTCTTT. Its translation: CASRPDQRGGTEAFF.

This clone was seen only a few times. The chain links TRBV5-4 to TRBJ1-1, with D possibly TRBD1 on 6 matching bases. Looked up from germline, CDR1 is SGHNT and CDR2 is YYREEE (reference sequence). V was shortened by 5 bases and J by 7 bases, with 15 bases between the two germline ends. CDR3 length: 13 residues. CDR3 bases: TGTGCCAGCAGTTCTCGTGGGGGCTATGAAGCTTTCTTT. Encoded protein: CASSSRGGYEAFF.

CDR3 DNA sequence: TGTGCCAGCAGCTTTGGGGTCAGGGATACGCAGTATTTT. It translates to CASSFGVRDTQYF. The rearrangement uses TRBV11-2 and TRBJ2-3; no clear D. Trimming shortened V by 3 bases and J by 6 bases, and 10 bases separated the two germline ends. The CDR3 consists of 13 residues. In germline, CDR1 is SGHAT, CDR2 FQNNGV.

V usage is TRBV27 and J usage is TRBJ2-2; 8 bases map to TRBD1. This CDR3 is 16 amino acids long. The germline CDR1 and CDR2 sequences are MNHEY and SMNVEV (reference sequence). The V gene end was trimmed by 0 bases and the J gene end by 1 base; junction bases not matched to a gene: 1. CDR3 residues: CASSLSGTGNTGELFF. CDR3 coding DNA: TGTGCCAGCAGTTTATCGGGGACAGGGAACACCGGGGAGCTGTTTTTT.

This clone was recorded once. V is TRBV5-1 and J is TRBJ1-5; maybe TRBD1 (6 bases). Trimming cost V 4 bases and J 2 bases, with 10 bases left between them. Germline lookup yields CDR1 SGHRS and CDR2 YFSETQ. This CDR3 spans 14 amino acids. The CDR3: CASSPGVGNQPQHF. The CDR3 DNA reads as TGCGCCAGCAGCCCAGGGGTGGGCAATCAGCCCCAGCATTTT.

This clone was recorded once. V and J are TRBV5-1 and TRBJ2-1; TRBD1 matches 8 bases. There are 14 residues in the CDR3. Germline V gives CDR1 SGHRS, CDR2 YFSETQ. With 4 bases clipped from V and 4 bases from J, the junction kept 4 bases outside the gene matches. The CDR3 nucleotides are TGCGCCAGCAGCCCCGGGACAGGTTACAATGAGCAGTTCTTC. Translation gives CASSPGTGYNEQFF.

V usage is TRBV6-6 and J usage is TRBJ1-1, with 8 bases that match TRBD1. The ends lost 7 bases at V and 5 bases at J; junction bases unmatched: 9. The CDR3 totals 14 residues. Per germline, CDR1 MNHNY and CDR2 SVGAGI (reference sequence). DNA for the CDR3: TGTGCCAGCACCTCGGGACAGGAGGTTACTGAAGCTTTCTTT. Amino acids: CASTSGQEVTEAFF.

This clone came up a few times. The V and J genes are TRBV30 and TRBJ1-1; 7 bases line up with TRBD1. V dropped 3 bases and J dropped 11; count of bases not matched to a gene: 6. The V gene's germline CDR1 is GTSNPN and CDR2 SVGIG (reference sequence). This CDR3 is 11 amino acids long. The CDR3 nucleotides read TGTGCCTGGAGAACCGGGACAGCGGCTTTCTTT. It encodes CAWRTGTAAFF.

Here the CDR3 reads CASTAGLAMETQYF. The CDR3 DNA reads TGTGCCAGCACGGCGGGACTAGCGATGGAGACCCAGTACTTC. V gene TRBV9 combines with J gene TRBJ2-5, with 10 bases matching TRBD2. V lost 6 bases and J lost 5; bases outside the gene matches: 7. Germline V gene lookup returns CDR1 SGDLS and CDR2 YYNGEE. This CDR3 is 14 amino acids long.

The rearrangement uses TRBV23-1 and TRBJ2-3, with TRBD1 matching over 7 bases. TRBV23-1 is treated as an ORF (open reading frame) with a function not yet certain. V lost 8 bases, J lost 6 bases, and 14 bases stayed unmatched. CDR3 length: 15 residues. The CDR3, as DNA: TGCGCCAGCCCCCCCCGACAGGGATCATCCGATACGCAGTATTTT. Protein sequence: CASPPRQGSSDTQYF.

The chain combines TRBV7-2 with TRBJ2-7, with D maybe TRBD1 (5 bases). V lost 4 bases and J 3 bases, leaving 10 bases between the germline ends. Germline V lookup: CDR1 SGHTA, CDR2 FQGNSA. This CDR3 region has 13 residues. The CDR3, as DNA: TGTGCCAGCAGCTCGGACATAGACTACGAGCAGTACTTC. Protein: CASSSDIDYEQYF.

The gene calls are TRBV28 and TRBJ1-2, with D possibly being TRBD1 (5 bases). Germline values: CDR1 MDHEN, CDR2 SYDVKM. Trimming took off 6 bases at V and 4 bases at J, with 21 bases between the two ends. This CDR3 is 16 amino acids long. CDR3 loop: CASRYPGTSNFYGYTF. DNA for the CDR3: TGTGCCAGCAGATACCCCGGGACCTCCAACTTCTATGGCTACACCTTC.